The clone carrying this T cell receptor (beta chain) was observed a few times. Its antigen is unidentified. The entry originates in a study of T-cell memory formation after mild COVID-19. The study's findings and limits: For contracting clones, CD4+ ones sat mainly in CM and EM, CD8+ in EMRA.

Each CDR3 protein gets one entry after TCRdb re-called the 5' RACE reads with MiXCR. The sample includes 90,000 to 120,000 distinct CDR3 sequences, about an eighth seen only once; the top ten take 35% to 40%. The CDR3 consists of 15 residues. Germline assignment: CDR1 MNHEY and CDR2 SMNVEV (reference sequence). V lost 9 bases to trimming and J lost 0 bases, with 17 bases between them. The sample was PBMCs or a T cell subset sorted from them (not recorded which). This receptor was taken from a man aged 18 to 30 who had mild COVID-19 (a few samples of this study predate the infection). Cell type and time point are not known. V and J are TRBV27 and TRBJ1-1; D is ambiguous. The CDR3 bases are TGTGCCAGTCAACCCATGGGCGTGATGAACACTGAAGCTTTCTTT. This translates into CASQPMGVMNTEAFF.